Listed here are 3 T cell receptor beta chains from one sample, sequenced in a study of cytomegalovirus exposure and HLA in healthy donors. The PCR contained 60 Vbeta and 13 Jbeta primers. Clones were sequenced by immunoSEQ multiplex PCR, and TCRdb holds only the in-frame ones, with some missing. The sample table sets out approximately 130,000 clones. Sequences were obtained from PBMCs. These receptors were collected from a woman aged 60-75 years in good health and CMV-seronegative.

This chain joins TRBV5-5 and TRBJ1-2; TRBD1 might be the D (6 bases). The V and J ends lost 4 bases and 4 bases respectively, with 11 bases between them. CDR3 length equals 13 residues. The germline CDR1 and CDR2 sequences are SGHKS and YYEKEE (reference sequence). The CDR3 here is CASSQQGAYGYTF. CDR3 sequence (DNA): TGTGCCAGCAGCCAACAGGGCGCCTATGGCTACACCTTC.

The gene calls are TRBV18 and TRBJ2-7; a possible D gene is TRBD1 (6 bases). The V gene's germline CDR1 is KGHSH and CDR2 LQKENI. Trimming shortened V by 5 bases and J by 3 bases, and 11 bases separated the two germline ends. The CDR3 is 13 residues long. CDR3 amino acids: CASSGGANYEQYF. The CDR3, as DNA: TGTGCCAGCTCAGGGGGCGCAAACTACGAGCAGTACTTC.

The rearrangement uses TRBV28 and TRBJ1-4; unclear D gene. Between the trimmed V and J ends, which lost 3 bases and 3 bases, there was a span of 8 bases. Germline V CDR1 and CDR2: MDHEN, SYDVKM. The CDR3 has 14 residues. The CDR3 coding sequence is TGTGCCAGCAGTTTGGGAGGTCCTAATGAAAAACTGTTTTTT. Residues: CASSLGGPNEKLFF.